The TCR beta chain under discussion was sequenced for a study of blood T cells in healthy people across ages. Primed by a sample-barcoded 5' primer and a J-beta primer mix, a second PCR proceeded for 7 to 11 cycles. TCRdb independently ran MiXCR on the 5' RACE reads; one entry per CDR3 protein. Of about 1 million distinct CDR3 sequences listed, less than 25% are singletons. This CDR3 is built from 13 residues. Trimming pared 2 bases from V and 6 bases from J, leaving 10 bases between. These data were also filed under a second study, of T cells of mothers and their children.

V is TRBV12-3 or TRBV12-4 and J is TRBJ1-2; no reliable D call. This receptor was taken from a girl aged 2 to 10 in good health. Sequenced sample: blood. The CDR3 DNA sequence: TGTGCCAGCAGTTTATCCGGTTGGGATGGCTACACCTTC. Protein: CASSLSGWDGYTF.